The T cell receptor beta chain described here comes from a study of Ad26.COV2.S vaccination and SARS-CoV-2 variants. Study background: Intramuscular Ad26.COV2.S doses were given once or twice, 56 days apart.

The CDR3 extends over 16 amino acids. Trimming at V came to 4 bases and at J to 5 bases, leaving 11 bases not matched to a gene. Germline V gene data show CDR1 as SNHLY and CDR2 as FYNNEI. Sample treatment: some 19 received Ad26.COV2.S at low or high dose, single or two shots; five or six received placebo; per-sample allocation not given. Samples analyzed were those drawn on day 63 after the first vaccine or placebo injection. On this clone itself: The antigen remains unidentified.

Whole-study findings and limits: Reports say spike-specific CD8+ and CD4+ T cell responses covered substantial breadth after vaccination. Non-spike TCR breadth did not differ much between vaccine and placebo recipients.

Profiling relied on immunoSEQ multiplex PCR, and the TCRdb table lists in-frame clones only, not all of them. Seen here are around 240,000 clones, 88% observed once, and the top ten hold approximately 12%. The TCR originated in a person aged 18-60 years who received the Ad26.COV2.S COVID-19 vaccine or a placebo. The chain couples TRBV2 to TRBJ1-1; 9 bases match TRBD1. This material consisted of peripheral blood, taken in a trial of Ad26.COV2.S vaccine versus placebo. In DNA, the CDR3 is TGTGCCAGCAGTGTAATTGGACAGGGGAGTGGGACTGAAGCTTTCTTT. As protein: CASSVIGQGSGTEAFF.